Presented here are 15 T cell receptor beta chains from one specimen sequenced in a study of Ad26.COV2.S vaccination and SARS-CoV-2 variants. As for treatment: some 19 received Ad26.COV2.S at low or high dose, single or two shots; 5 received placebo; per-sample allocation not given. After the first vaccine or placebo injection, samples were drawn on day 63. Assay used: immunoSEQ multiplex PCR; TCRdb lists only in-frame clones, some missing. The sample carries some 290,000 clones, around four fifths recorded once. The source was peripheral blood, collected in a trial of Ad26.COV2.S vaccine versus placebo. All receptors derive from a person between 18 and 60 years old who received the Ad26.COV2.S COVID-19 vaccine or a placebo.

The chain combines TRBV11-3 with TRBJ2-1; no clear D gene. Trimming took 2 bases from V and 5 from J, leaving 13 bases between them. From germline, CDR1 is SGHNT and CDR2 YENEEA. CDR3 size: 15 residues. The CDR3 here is CASSLSYPAHNEQFF. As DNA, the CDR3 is TGTGCCAGCAGCTTATCGTATCCAGCCCACAATGAGCAGTTCTTC.

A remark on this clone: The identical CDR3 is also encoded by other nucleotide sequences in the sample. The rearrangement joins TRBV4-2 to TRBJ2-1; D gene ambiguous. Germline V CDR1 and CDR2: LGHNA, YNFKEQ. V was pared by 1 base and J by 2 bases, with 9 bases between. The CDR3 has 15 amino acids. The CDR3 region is CASSQGGGTYNEQFF. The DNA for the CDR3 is TGTGCCAGCAGCCAAGGAGGTGGAACCTACAATGAGCAGTTCTTC.

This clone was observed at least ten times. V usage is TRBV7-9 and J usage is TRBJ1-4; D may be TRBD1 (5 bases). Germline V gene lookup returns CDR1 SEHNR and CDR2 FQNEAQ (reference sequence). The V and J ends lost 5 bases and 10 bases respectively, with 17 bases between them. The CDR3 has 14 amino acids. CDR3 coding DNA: TGTGCCAGCAGCGGGGTACACGGAGGGGTAAAACTGTTTTTT. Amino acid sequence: CASSGVHGGVKLFF.

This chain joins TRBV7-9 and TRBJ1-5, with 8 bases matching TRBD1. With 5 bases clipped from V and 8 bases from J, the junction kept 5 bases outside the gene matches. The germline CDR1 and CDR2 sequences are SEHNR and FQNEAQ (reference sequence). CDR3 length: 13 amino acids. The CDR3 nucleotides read TGTGCCAGCAGCCGAGCAGGGGGCGAGCCCCAGCATTTT. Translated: CASSRAGGEPQHF.

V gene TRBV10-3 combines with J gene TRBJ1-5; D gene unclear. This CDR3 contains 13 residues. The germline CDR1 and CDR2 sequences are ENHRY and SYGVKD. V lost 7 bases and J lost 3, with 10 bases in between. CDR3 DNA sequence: TGTGCCATCAAGGCGGCGCACAATCAGCCCCAGCATTTT. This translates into CAIKAAHNQPQHF.

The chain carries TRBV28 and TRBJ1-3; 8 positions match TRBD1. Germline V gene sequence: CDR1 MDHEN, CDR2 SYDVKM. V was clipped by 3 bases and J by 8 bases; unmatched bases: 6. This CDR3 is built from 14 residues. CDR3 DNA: TGTGCCAGCAGTTTCGATCAGGGGGCCCACACCATATATTTT. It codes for CASSFDQGAHTIYF.

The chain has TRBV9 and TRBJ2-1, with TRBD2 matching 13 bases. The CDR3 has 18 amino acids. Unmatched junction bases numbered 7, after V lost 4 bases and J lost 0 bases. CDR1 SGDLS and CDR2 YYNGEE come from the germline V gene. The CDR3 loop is CASSFRLAGGSSYNEQFF. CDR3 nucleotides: TGTGCCAGCAGCTTCCGACTAGCGGGGGGTTCCTCCTACAATGAGCAGTTCTTC.

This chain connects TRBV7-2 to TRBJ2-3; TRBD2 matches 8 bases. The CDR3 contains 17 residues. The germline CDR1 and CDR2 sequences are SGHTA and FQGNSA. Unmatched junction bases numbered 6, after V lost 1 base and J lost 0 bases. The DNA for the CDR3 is TGTGCCAGCAGCTTAGAGAGCGGGGGTCCGAGCACAGATACGCAGTATTTT. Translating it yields CASSLESGGPSTDTQYF.

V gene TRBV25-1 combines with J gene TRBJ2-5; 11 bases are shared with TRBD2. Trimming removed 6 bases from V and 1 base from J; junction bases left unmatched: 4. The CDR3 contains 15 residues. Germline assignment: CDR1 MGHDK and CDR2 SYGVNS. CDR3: CASRGLAGFQETQYF. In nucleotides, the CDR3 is TGTGCCAGCAGAGGACTAGCGGGCTTCCAAGAGACCCAGTACTTC.

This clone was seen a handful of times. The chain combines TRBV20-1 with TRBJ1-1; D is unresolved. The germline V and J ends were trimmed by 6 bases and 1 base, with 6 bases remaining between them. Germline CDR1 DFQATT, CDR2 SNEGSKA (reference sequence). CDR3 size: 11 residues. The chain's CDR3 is CSAPGNTEAFF. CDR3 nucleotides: TGCAGTGCCCCGGGGAACACTGAAGCTTTCTTT.

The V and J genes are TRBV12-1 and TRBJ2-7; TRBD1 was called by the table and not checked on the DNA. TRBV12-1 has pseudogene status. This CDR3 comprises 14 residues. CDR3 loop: CASSKGGIDYEQYF. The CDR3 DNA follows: TGTGCCAGCAGCAAAGGGGGAATCGACTACGAGCAGTACTTC.

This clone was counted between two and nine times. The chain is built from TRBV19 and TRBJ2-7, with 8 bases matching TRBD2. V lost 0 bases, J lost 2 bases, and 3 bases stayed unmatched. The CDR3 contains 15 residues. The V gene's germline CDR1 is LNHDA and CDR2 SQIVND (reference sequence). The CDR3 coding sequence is TGTGCCAGTAGTATAGACCCCGGGGGGGCCTACGAGCAGTACTTC. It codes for CASSIDPGGAYEQYF.

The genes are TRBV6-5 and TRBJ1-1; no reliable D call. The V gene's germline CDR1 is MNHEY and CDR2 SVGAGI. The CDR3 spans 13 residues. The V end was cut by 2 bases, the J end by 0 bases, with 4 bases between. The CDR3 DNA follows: TGTGCCAGCAGTTACCAGTTGAACACTGAAGCTTTCTTT. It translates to CASSYQLNTEAFF.

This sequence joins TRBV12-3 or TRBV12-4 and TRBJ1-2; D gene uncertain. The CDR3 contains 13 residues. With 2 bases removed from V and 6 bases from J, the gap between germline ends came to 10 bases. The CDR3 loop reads CASSLNAGDGYTF. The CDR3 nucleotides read TGTGCCAGCAGTTTAAATGCTGGGGATGGCTACACCTTC.

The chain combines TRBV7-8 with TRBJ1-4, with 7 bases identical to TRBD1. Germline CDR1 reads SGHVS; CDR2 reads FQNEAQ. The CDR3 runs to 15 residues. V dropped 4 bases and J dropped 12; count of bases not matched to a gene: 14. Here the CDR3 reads CASSSLSVLRGELFF. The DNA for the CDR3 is TGTGCCAGCAGCTCCCTCTCGGTCCTCAGGGGGGAACTGTTTTTT.